The 10 T cell receptor beta chains presented below share a single source sample, sequenced in a study of vaccination and CD4 T cells after COVID-19. Treatment: approximately nine-day PBMC culture with coronavirus spike peptide pools or control peptides (ViraFEST assay). Collection of the unexposed donor's CD4+ T cells took place before the COVID-19 pandemic (2011-2018). An Oncomine TCR Beta short-read assay was used to sequence the DNA from cultured CD4+ T cells. One entry per CDR3 protein results from TCRdb running MiXCR on the PCR reads. The repertoire holds about 10,000 distinct CDR3 sequences, with approximately 48% as singletons. Their target antigens are unknown. Sample: CD4+ T cells from blood, cultured in vitro. These receptors all come from a human donor in good health.

The chain joins TRBV6-2 or TRBV6-3 to TRBJ2-3, with 8 bases matching TRBD2. The CDR3 totals 15 residues. V was clipped by 6 bases and J by 3 bases; unmatched bases: 8. Germline V gives CDR1 MNHEY, CDR2 SVGEGT. CDR3 nucleotides: TGTGCCAGCAGACCCAGCGGGAGTAGTACAGATACGCAGTATTTT. It translates to CASRPSGSSTDTQYF.

The V gene is TRBV5-6, the J gene TRBJ2-1; D is unclear. The V end was cut by 1 base, the J end by 8 bases, with 13 bases between. The V gene's germline CDR1 is SGHDT and CDR2 YYEEEE. The CDR3 has 14 amino acids. The CDR3 DNA reads as TGTGCCAGCAGCTTGATGTCTACACCCCATGAGCAGTTCTTC. Translation: CASSLMSTPHEQFF.

In this sample, this clonotype turned up a few times. This chain connects TRBV11-2 to TRBJ2-5; a possible D gene is TRBD1 (5 bases). The CDR3 totals 14 residues. V dropped 3 bases and J dropped 1 base, with 9 bases sitting between them. CDR1 is SGHAT and CDR2 is FQNNGV in the germline V gene. CDR3 sequence reads: CASSFRVGQETQYF. The CDR3 nucleotides read TGTGCCAGCAGCTTCAGGGTTGGCCAAGAGACCCAGTACTTC. Drawing the rest from reference TRBV11-2 and TRBJ2-5, the complete variable domain is EAGVAQSPRYKIIEKRQSVAFWCNPISGHATLYWYQQILGQGPKLLIQFQNNGVVDDSQLPKDRFSAERLKGVDSTLKIQPAKLEDSAVYLCASSFRVGQETQYFGPGTRLLVL.

The rearrangement uses TRBV6-4 and TRBJ1-1, with D possibly TRBD1 on 5 matching bases. Trimming took 6 bases from V and 4 from J, leaving 12 bases between them. The CDR3 has 13 residues. Germline values: CDR1 MRHNA, CDR2 SNTAGT. DNA for the CDR3: TGTGCCAGCAGCCCCAGGGTGGGCACTGAAGCTTTCTTT. Amino acid sequence: CASSPRVGTEAFF.

The rearrangement joins TRBV30 to TRBJ1-2; the D gene is possibly TRBD1 (5 bases). V was cut by 0 bases and J by 4 bases, with 15 bases left in between. From germline, CDR1 is GTSNPN and CDR2 SVGIG (reference sequence). This CDR3 is 15 amino acids long. CDR3 protein: CAWSVKAPGSYGYTF. The CDR3 DNA follows: TGTGCCTGGAGTGTAAAGGCACCAGGGTCCTATGGCTACACCTTC.

This clonotype was detected a few times. This rearrangement joins TRBV11-3 to TRBJ2-1, with D perhaps matching TRBD2 (5 bases). Trimming took 1 base from V and 1 from J, leaving 14 bases between them. This CDR3 spans 17 amino acids. The germline V gene encodes CDR1 SGHNT and CDR2 YENEEA. Written as DNA, the CDR3 is TGTGCCAGCAGCTTAGTGGTGTCGGCGGGTTCCTACAATGAGCAGTTCTTC. This encodes CASSLVVSAGSYNEQFF. The whole variable domain, filled in from reference TRBV11-3 and TRBJ2-1, reads EAGVVQSPRYKIIEKKQPVAFWCNPISGHNTLYWYLQNLGQGPELLIRYENEEAVDDSQLPKDRFSAERLKGVDSTLKIQPAELGDSAVYLCASSLVVSAGSYNEQFFGPGTRLTVL.

This clonotype was counted between two and nine times. The rearrangement joins TRBV2 to TRBJ1-6; TRBD1 is a possible D gene (6 bases). The germline gives CDR1 SNHLY, CDR2 FYNNEI. V lost 6 bases and J 4 bases, leaving 13 bases between the germline ends. CDR3 length: 15 residues. CDR3 sequence: CASRTRQAYNSPLHF. In DNA form, the CDR3 reads TGTGCCAGCAGGACGAGACAGGCATATAATTCACCCCTCCACTTT.

This clonotype was seen a few times. One end of the junction fails to match germline, which may point to a read error. The gene calls are TRBV27 and TRBJ2-7; no clear D. The CDR3 is 13 amino acids. Germline assignment: CDR1 MNHEY and CDR2 SMNVEV (reference sequence). In nucleotides, the CDR3 is TGTGCCAGCAGTTTGACACGAGGAGTTAAGAATTGGTTC. It is translated as CASSLTRGVKNWF.

The CDR3 region is CASLPGLNTEAFF. The CDR3 DNA is TGTGCCAGCCTCCCCGGCCTCAACACTGAAGCTTTCTTT. The V call is TRBV28, the J call TRBJ1-1; D ambiguous. The V end lost 8 bases, the J end lost 2 bases, and 12 bases lay between the germline ends. The CDR3 length is 13 residues. Germline V gene sequence: CDR1 MDHEN, CDR2 SYDVKM.

The gene calls are TRBV5-1 and TRBJ1-1, with unresolved D. The CDR3 totals 15 residues. Germline-derived CDR1 and CDR2 are SGHRS and YFSETQ. With 0 bases removed from V and 2 bases from J, the gap between germline ends came to 11 bases. CDR3 protein: CASSLDGRDNTEAFF. In DNA form, the CDR3 reads TGCGCCAGCAGCTTGGATGGGAGAGATAACACTGAAGCTTTCTTT. Full variable domain (rest looked up from reference TRBV5-1 and TRBJ1-1): KAGVTQTPRYLIKTRGQQVTLSCSPISGHRSVSWYQQTPGQGLQFLFEYFSETQRNKGNFPGRFSGRQFSNSRSEMNVSTLELGDSALYLCASSLDGRDNTEAFFGQGTRLTVV.